This TCR beta chain appears in the sequencing data of a study of blood T cell repertoires in COVID-19. Overall study context: The United States, Italy and Spain were the sources of the acute and convalescent COVID-19 samples. The cDNA or gDNA used as material had been derived from T cells, B-cell-depleted T cells, or PBMCs.

V was shortened by 1 base and J by 8 bases, with 8 bases between the two germline ends. The length of the CDR3 is 11 residues. Germline loops: CDR1 SQVTM, CDR2 ANQGSEA. Authors' processing steps: It was from reference gene primer amplification that nucleated cell counts were estimated. The repertoire was sequenced with immunoSEQ multiplex PCR; TCRdb's copy has only in-frame clones and lacks some. The DNA gave D and trimming, while V, J and clone size come from that table. The sample includes 90,000 to 120,000 clones, roughly nine tenths seen only once; the top ten take more than 4.5%. Specimen: peripheral blood. The clonotype originates from a human donor in a cohort sampled during active COVID-19. The V call is TRBV29-1, the J call TRBJ1-1; no clear D. The CDR3 here is CSVEVSGEAFF. DNA for the CDR3: TGCAGCGTTGAAGTTTCCGGGGAAGCTTTCTTT.